This T cell receptor beta chain was identified in a study of blood T cell repertoires in COVID-19. Sequencing was performed with immunoSEQ multiplex PCR; in TCRdb, only in-frame clones are kept and a portion is missing. The sample has around 300,000 clones; 70% to 90% are singletons. The sequencing sample was made of peripheral blood. This receptor was obtained from a man aged 18 to 35 with active or convalescent COVID-19.

The CDR3 nucleotides read TGTGCCAGCAGTGAGCAAACAGGGGGCAGCTATAATTCACCCCTCCACTTT. Its protein is CASSEQTGGSYNSPLHF. The V call is TRBV25-1, the J call TRBJ1-6; 9 nucleotides line up with TRBD1. V was clipped by 3 bases and J by 3 bases; unmatched bases: 6. There are 17 residues in the CDR3. CDR1 is MGHDK, CDR2 SYGVNS, per germline. The full variable domain, in which reference TRBV25-1 and TRBJ1-6 provide the parts outside the CDR3, is EADIYQTPRYLVIGTGKKITLECSQTMGHDKMYWYQQDPGMELHLIHYSYGVNSTEKGDLSSESTVSRIRTEHFPLTLESARPSHTSQYLCASSEQTGGSYNSPLHFGNGTRLTVT.